A selection of T cell receptor beta chains follows, all from one sample in a study of T cells in Graves' hyperthyroidism and ophthalmopathy. Via MiXCR, TCRdb re-called the multiplex PCR reads, giving one row per CDR3 protein. The data show hundreds of thousands of distinct CDR3 sequences, roughly 46% seen once. The sequenced sample was peripheral blood or thyroid tissue (not recorded which). All receptors come from an adult man with Graves' disease, either hyperthyroidism or ophthalmopathy (not recorded which). The CDR3 runs from the conserved cysteine through the conserved F or W. A D gene is named only where the DNA matches it firmly. Clone size is shown for a subset of rows, as once, few, many or a class of expanded clone.

v_call: TRBV10-3
d_call: TRBD1
clone_size: few
j_call: TRBJ2-7
cdr3_nt: TGTGCCAGCAGTCGAGGGGGCCGCTCCTACGAGCAGTACTTC
cdr3_aa: CASSRGGRSYEQYF

v_call: TRBV15
d_call: TRBD1
clone_size: .
j_call: TRBJ1-3
cdr3_nt: TGTGCCACCAGCAGAGATCCGCGGGTGCAGGGGGCCAGCCGATATTTT
cdr3_aa: CATSRDPRVQGASRYF

v_call: TRBV11-2
d_call: .
clone_size: .
j_call: TRBJ2-5
cdr3_nt: TGTGCCAGCAGGAGAGGACAGCAAGAGACCCAGTACTTC
cdr3_aa: CASRRGQQETQYF

v_call: TRBV9
d_call: .
clone_size: many
j_call: TRBJ1-2
cdr3_nt: TGTGCCAGCTTCGGACGGGTCTATGGCTACACCTTC
cdr3_aa: CASFGRVYGYTF

v_call: TRBV29-1
d_call: .
clone_size: few
j_call: TRBJ1-5
cdr3_nt: TGCAGCGTTGTGGAGAATATGAACCAGCCCCAGCATTTT
cdr3_aa: CSVVENMNQPQHF

v_call: TRBV29-1
d_call: TRBD1
clone_size: many
j_call: TRBJ1-2
cdr3_nt: TGCAGCGTCAGGGCCCGGGACAGCAACTATGGCTACACCTTC
cdr3_aa: CSVRARDSNYGYTF

v_call: TRBV29-1
d_call: TRBD1
clone_size: once
j_call: TRBJ2-7
cdr3_nt: TGCAGCTTAACCGGGACAGGGGACGAGCAGTACTTC
cdr3_aa: CSLTGTGDEQYF

v_call: TRBV12-3/TRBV12-4
d_call: TRBD1
clone_size: .
j_call: TRBJ2-2
cdr3_nt: TGTGCCAGCAGTTTAATGGACAGGGGGCCGAACACCGGGGAGCTGTTTTTT
cdr3_aa: CASSLMDRGPNTGELFF

v_call: TRBV29-1
d_call: .
clone_size: .
j_call: TRBJ1-5
cdr3_nt: TGCAGCGTTGGGACAGACCAGCATTTT
cdr3_aa: CSVGTDQHF

v_call: TRBV7-1
d_call: TRBD1
clone_size: .
j_call: TRBJ2-7
cdr3_nt: TGTGCCAGCAGCTCAAAGGACAGGACCAGCTCCTACGAGCAGTACTTC
cdr3_aa: CASSSKDRTSSYEQYF

v_call: TRBV6-6
d_call: .
clone_size: .
j_call: TRBJ1-1
cdr3_nt: TGTGCCAGCAGTTACGGGCACCCAAACACTGAAGCTTTCTTT
cdr3_aa: CASSYGHPNTEAFF

v_call: TRBV11-2
d_call: .
clone_size: .
j_call: TRBJ2-7
cdr3_nt: TGTGCCAGCGCGCGCGGGGCCAACCCTTCCTACGAGCAGTACTTC
cdr3_aa: CASARGANPSYEQYF

v_call: TRBV15
d_call: .
clone_size: many
j_call: TRBJ1-5
cdr3_nt: TGTGCCACCAGCAGAGACACCTATCAGCCCCAGCATTTT
cdr3_aa: CATSRDTYQPQHF

v_call: TRBV7-3
d_call: .
clone_size: few
j_call: TRBJ2-3
cdr3_nt: TGTGCCAGCAGCTCGTCACAGGCCCATACGCAGTATTTT
cdr3_aa: CASSSSQAHTQYF

v_call: TRBV6-5
d_call: .
clone_size: .
j_call: TRBJ1-5
cdr3_nt: TGTGCCAGCAGTGAAGAACAGGGTAATCAGCCCCAGCATTTT
cdr3_aa: CASSEEQGNQPQHF

v_call: TRBV15
d_call: TRBD1
clone_size: many
j_call: TRBJ1-2
cdr3_nt: TGTGCCACCAGCAGTCACCGGGACAGGGGTGGGTATGGCTACACCTTC
cdr3_aa: CATSSHRDRGGYGYTF

v_call: TRBV24-1
d_call: .
clone_size: .
j_call: TRBJ2-5
cdr3_nt: TGTGCCACCAGTGATTGGGGGGAGACCCAGTACTTC
cdr3_aa: CATSDWGETQYF

v_call: TRBV10-3
d_call: .
clone_size: .
j_call: TRBJ2-7
cdr3_nt: TGTGCCACCAGCCAGGTTGGCGGGGAGCTGTACTTC
cdr3_aa: CATSQVGGELYF

v_call: TRBV25-1
d_call: .
clone_size: once
j_call: TRBJ1-2
cdr3_nt: TGTGCTAGCGGGGGCGACTATGGCTACACCTTC
cdr3_aa: CASGGDYGYTF

v_call: TRBV7-2
d_call: .
clone_size: .
j_call: TRBJ1-5
cdr3_nt: TGTGCCAGCAGCGCCGACGGTTGGGAGGGAGGTCAGCCCCAGCATTTT
cdr3_aa: CASSADGWEGGQPQHF